This T cell receptor (beta chain) was found in a study of OX40 agonist ivuxolimab in advanced cancers. CDR3 length: 14 amino acids. The germline V and J ends were trimmed by 6 bases and 4 bases, with 15 bases remaining between them. The germline V gene encodes CDR1 SEHNR and CDR2 FQNEAQ (reference sequence). Libraries were prepared by immunoSEQ multiplex PCR; TCRdb keeps only in-frame clonotypes and omits some of them. The profile shows 57,000 or so clones, more than 85% of them singletons. Specimen: CD4+ or CD8+ T cells sorted from blood, collected in a trial of the OX40 agonist ivuxolimab. The sequence was obtained from an adult with an advanced solid tumor such as melanoma, head and neck, liver or kidney cancer. The chain recombines TRBV7-9 with TRBJ1-2, with D perhaps TRBD1 (5 bases). The CDR3 nucleotides are TGTGCCAGCAGAAAAAGCCAGGGATCCTATGGCTACACCTTC. Translated, it gives CASRKSQGSYGYTF.